The 26 T cell receptor beta chains reported below all come from one sample, sequenced in a study of blood T cells in healthy people across ages. Primers used in a second PCR of about 7 to 12 cycles were a sample-barcoded 5' primer and a J-beta primer mix. TCRdb analysed the 5' RACE reads with MiXCR anew, one entry per CDR3 protein. This sample has fewer than 700,000 distinct CDR3 sequences, with roughly 43% found just once. The sample consisted of blood. These receptors all stem from an elderly man in good health.

This clonotype came up a few times. The chain uses TRBV9 and TRBJ2-3, with TRBD1 matching 8 bases. Germline values: CDR1 SGDLS, CDR2 YYNGEE. With V trimmed by 2 bases and J by 4 bases, 6 bases remained unmatched. The CDR3 has 15 amino acids. The CDR3 loop reads CASSVRGQFADTQYF. The CDR3 nucleotides are TGTGCCAGCAGCGTCAGGGGGCAGTTCGCAGATACGCAGTATTTT.

The V and J genes are TRBV19 and TRBJ2-1, with unresolved D. This CDR3 region has 15 residues. V was clipped by 2 bases and J by 0 bases, with 8 bases between them. The germline V gene has CDR1 LNHDA and CDR2 SQIVND (reference sequence). The CDR3 loop is CASSIFESSYNEQFF. The CDR3 DNA reads as TGTGCCAGTAGTATATTTGAGAGCTCCTACAATGAGCAGTTCTTC.

This clonotype appeared a few times. This chain connects TRBV7-9 to TRBJ2-3; 7 bases are shared with TRBD2. The CDR3 is made up of 15 amino acids. Germline CDR1 SEHNR, CDR2 FQNEAQ (reference sequence). Trimming took 4 bases from V and 0 from J; bases not matched to a gene: 4. The CDR3 sequence is CASSSVGGSTDTQYF. In nucleotides, the CDR3 is TGTGCCAGCAGCTCCGTGGGGGGGAGCACAGATACGCAGTATTTT.

The chain is built from TRBV7-3 and TRBJ2-6; TRBD1 is a possible D gene (6 bases). In germline, CDR1 is SGHTA, CDR2 FQGTGA. This CDR3 region has 16 residues. V was cut by 5 bases and J by 0 bases, with 11 bases left in between. CDR3 amino acids: CASSLQGNSGANVLTF. CDR3 DNA sequence: TGTGCCAGCAGCCTACAGGGAAACTCTGGGGCCAACGTCCTGACTTTC. Full variable domain (outside the CDR3, taken from reference TRBV7-3 and TRBJ2-6): GAGVSQTPSNKVTEKGKYVELRCDPISGHTALYWYRQSLGQGPEFLIYFQGTGAADDSGLPNDRFFAVRPEGSVSTLKIQRTERGDSAVYLCASSLQGNSGANVLTFGAGSRLTVL.

A note on this clonotype: This may come from a read error, since a much larger clone is one base off. V and J are TRBV6-5 and TRBJ1-6; TRBD1 is a possible D gene (6 bases). The CDR3 runs to 15 residues. CDR1 is MNHEY and CDR2 is SVGAGI in the germline V gene. The CDR3: CANSYSVGGGSPLHF. The DNA for the CDR3 is TGTGCCAACAGTTACTCGGTCGGGGGCGGTTCACCCCTCCACTTT.

This clonotype turned up a few times. This rearrangement joins TRBV6-6 to TRBJ1-2; TRBD1 matches at 10 bases. V lost 0 bases and J lost 7; bases outside the gene matches: 5. The CDR3 contains 15 residues. Per germline, CDR1 MNHNY and CDR2 SVGAGI (reference sequence). In DNA form, the CDR3 reads TGTGCCAGCAGTTACTCGGGACAGGGGAGTGGTGGCTACACCTTC. Its translation is CASSYSGQGSGGYTF.

This sequence joins TRBV5-1 and TRBJ2-5, with 12 bases fitting TRBD2. V gave up 4 bases and J gave up 5 bases; unmatched junction bases: 12. Germline CDR1 SGHRS, CDR2 YFSETQ. The CDR3 runs 17 residues. The CDR3 region is CASSDRLAGASRETQYF. The CDR3, as DNA: TGCGCCAGCAGCGATCGACTAGCGGGAGCCTCGAGGGAGACCCAGTACTTC.

Comment on this clonotype: The junction shows a germline mismatch at one end, possibly a read error. The chain links TRBV11-2 to TRBJ2-2; 13 nucleotides match TRBD2. CDR3 length: 16 residues. From germline, CDR1 is SGHAT and CDR2 FQNNGV. The CDR3 sequence: CAGSELAGGPIGELFF. CDR3 nucleotides: TGTGCCGGCAGCGAACTAGCGGGGGGGCCGATCGGGGAGCTGTTTTTT.

This clonotype was recorded a few times. This chain connects TRBV6-6 to TRBJ1-2; a weak D match, TRBD1 (6 bases). CDR3 length: 11 amino acids. The germline V gene encodes CDR1 MNHNY and CDR2 SVGAGI (reference sequence). Trimming took 5 bases from V and 12 from J, leaving 13 bases between them. The DNA of the CDR3 is TGTGCCAGCAGTAAGGGCGGGGGCAACACCTTC. Residues: CASSKGGGNTF.

The chain uses TRBV28 and TRBJ2-5, with D unclear. The CDR3 covers 13 residues. CDR1 is MDHEN and CDR2 is SYDVKM in the germline V gene. Trimming cost V 3 bases and J 3 bases, with 8 bases left between them. The DNA for the CDR3 is TGTGCCAGCAGTTTCCAGATTAAAGAGACCCAGTACTTC. It translates to CASSFQIKETQYF.

J is TRBJ2-7 and V is TRBV10-3; D assignment may be TRBD1 or TRBD2 (5 bases each). V was clipped by 8 bases and J by 2 bases, with 13 bases between them. This CDR3 has 13 amino acids. Germline V gene lookup returns CDR1 ENHRY and CDR2 SYGVKD. CDR3 sequence: CAIWQGRPYEQYF. The CDR3 nucleotides read TGTGCCATCTGGCAGGGACGACCCTACGAGCAGTACTTC.

This clonotype was seen a single time. The gene calls are TRBV20-1 and TRBJ2-7; 8 positions agree with TRBD1. There are 14 residues in the CDR3. Germline V CDR1 and CDR2: DFQATT, SNEGSKA (reference sequence). With V trimmed by 3 bases and J by 4 bases, 8 bases remained unmatched. CDR3 bases: TGCAGTGCTAGGAGCTCAGGGGGCGGGTACGAGCAGTACTTC. It translates to CSARSSGGGYEQYF.

This chain links TRBV4-1 with TRBJ2-1, with 10 bases aligning to TRBD2. V shed 3 bases and J 9 bases; nucleotides not matched to a gene: 17. The CDR3 consists of 18 residues. Germline loops: CDR1 MGHRA, CDR2 YSYEKL. The CDR3 here is CASSQEPMGLAGVGEQFF. As DNA, the CDR3 is TGCGCCAGCAGCCAGGAACCGATGGGTCTAGCGGGAGTAGGTGAGCAGTTCTTC.

The rearrangement joins TRBV25-1 to TRBJ1-2; 10 bases match TRBD1. The CDR3 has 17 residues. The V gene's germline CDR1 is MGHDK and CDR2 SYGVNS. Trimming removed 3 bases from V and 5 bases from J; junction bases left unmatched: 12. CDR3 nucleotide sequence: TGTGCCAGCAGTGACCAATGGACAGGGGGTTTAGGGTATGGCTACACCTTC. Translated: CASSDQWTGGLGYGYTF.

V usage is TRBV9 and J usage is TRBJ2-5, with 12 nucleotides matching TRBD1. CDR1 and CDR2 (germline): SGDLS, YYNGEE. J was trimmed by 5 bases and V by 3 bases; bases with no gene match: 8. This CDR3 has 16 residues. The CDR3 DNA is TGTGCCAGCAGCGCCGGGGACAGGGGGCTTTGGGAGACCCAGTACTTC. Protein product: CASSAGDRGLWETQYF. The full variable domain, completed using reference TRBV9 and TRBJ2-5, is DSGVTQTPKHLITATGQRVTLRCSPRSGDLSVYWYQQSLDQGLQFLIQYYNGEERAKGNILERFSAQQFPDLHSELNLSSLELGDSALYFCASSAGDRGLWETQYFGPGTRLLVL.

In this sample, this clonotype turned up a few times. The chain is built from TRBV7-2 and TRBJ2-7; maybe TRBD1 (6 bases). Germline assignment: CDR1 SGHTA and CDR2 FQGNSA. The V end was cut by 1 base, the J end by 2 bases, with 12 bases between. The CDR3 extends over 15 amino acids. CDR3 bases: TGTGCCAGCAGCTTAGACGGACAGTCTCCCTACGAGCAGTACTTC. Translating it yields CASSLDGQSPYEQYF.

The rearrangement joins TRBV20-1 to TRBJ1-6; D is uncertain. The CDR3 is made up of 14 amino acids. CDR1 is DFQATT, CDR2 SNEGSKA, per germline (reference sequence). The ends were cut back, 1 base at V and 9 bases at J, with 13 bases in the middle. The CDR3 reads CSARAGGLGSPLHF. DNA of the CDR3: TGCAGTGCTAGAGCGGGAGGTCTGGGTTCACCCCTCCACTTT.

This clonotype was seen more than once but under ten times. The rearrangement links TRBV28 to TRBJ2-4; D tentatively fits TRBD1 or TRBD2 (5 bases each). Trimming removed 5 bases from V and 7 bases from J, with 15 bases in between. Germline V gene lookup returns CDR1 MDHEN and CDR2 SYDVKM. CDR3 length: 14 amino acids. The CDR3 coding sequence is TGTGCCAGCAGTGAGGGGCTTAGAAGCAACATTCAGTACTTC. Encoded protein: CASSEGLRSNIQYF.

A word on this clonotype: The junction departs from germline at one end; a sequencing error may be responsible. The chain uses TRBV9 and TRBJ2-1; D remains ambiguous. Germline values: CDR1 SGDLS, CDR2 YYNGEE. The CDR3 runs 15 residues. CDR3 nucleotides: TGTGCCGGCAGCGTAGAGACGCACGTGGTGAATGAGCAGTTCTTC. Protein sequence: CAGSVETHVVNEQFF.

At least ten counts were recorded for this clonotype. This rearrangement joins TRBV6-6 to TRBJ2-3; TRBD1 matches 8 bases. Per germline, CDR1 MNHNY and CDR2 SVGAGI (reference sequence). The V segment lost 2 bases and the J segment 8 bases; nucleotides outside the gene matches: 9. CDR3 length equals 15 residues. CDR3 sequence (DNA): TGTGCCAGCAGTTACGCTGGTCAGGGGGCCCGTACGCAGTATTTT. The encoded protein is CASSYAGQGARTQYF.

This chain links TRBV20-1 with TRBJ2-5; TRBD1 matches at 8 bases. The V segment lost 5 bases and the J segment 5 bases; nucleotides outside the gene matches: 16. CDR1 DFQATT and CDR2 SNEGSKA come from the germline V gene (reference sequence). The CDR3 covers 16 residues. The CDR3 protein is CSAPPRPGQGGETQYF. CDR3 nucleotides: TGCAGTGCTCCCCCTCGACCCGGACAGGGTGGGGAGACCCAGTACTTC.

This clonotype was counted between two and nine times. The chain combines TRBV7-9 with TRBJ2-7, with no clear D. Per germline, CDR1 SEHNR and CDR2 FQNEAQ (reference sequence). The CDR3 totals 15 residues. V lost 1 base to trimming and J lost 3 bases, with 13 bases between them. CDR3 sequence: CASSLGAARSYEQYF. As DNA, the CDR3 is TGTGCCAGCAGCTTAGGGGCAGCTCGGAGCTACGAGCAGTACTTC.

This chain links TRBV9 with TRBJ2-5, with TRBD2 matching over 9 bases. Germline values: CDR1 SGDLS, CDR2 YYNGEE. This CDR3 has 15 amino acids. J lost 11 bases, V lost 0 bases, and 11 bases had no gene match. CDR3 nucleotides: TGTGCCAGCAGCGTAGGTAGCGGGAGTTTCAATGAGCAGTACTTC. Residues: CASSVGSGSFNEQYF.

The chain employs TRBV9 and TRBJ2-6; D perhaps matches TRBD1 (6 bases). Germline V gives CDR1 SGDLS, CDR2 YYNGEE. The CDR3 loop spans 15 amino acids. V was cut by 4 bases and J by 6 bases, with 14 bases left in between. CDR3 in DNA: TGTGCCAGCAGCTCCAGGGGTCTTGAGGCCAACGTCCTGACTTTC. Translating it yields CASSSRGLEANVLTF.

The chain combines TRBV20-1 with TRBJ2-5; D not certain. The tail of the sequence fits TRBJ2-7 better, so the J call may be wrong. Germline V gives CDR1 DFQATT, CDR2 SNEGSKA (reference sequence). The length of the CDR3 is 13 residues. The CDR3 coding sequence is TGCAGTGGGAAGACCCCAAGGGCCTACGAGCAGTACTTC. Encoded protein: CSGKTPRAYEQYF.

This clonotype was picked up a small number of times. V and J are TRBV7-9 and TRBJ2-7; 8 bases line up with TRBD1. The V and J ends lost 5 bases and 6 bases, in that order; junction bases with no gene match: 9. This CDR3 contains 14 residues. Germline CDR1 reads SEHNR; CDR2 reads FQNEAQ (reference sequence). The CDR3 protein is CASSPLVGQGEQYF. In DNA, the CDR3 is TGTGCCAGCAGCCCCCTGGTTGGACAGGGCGAGCAGTACTTC.